This paragraph reports one T cell receptor (beta chain). Which antigen it targets is not known. No base quality values were provided; no much bigger clone lies one nucleotide off. This specimen comes from a study of shared clonotypes between healthy human individuals (dated by TCRdb to the early 2020s). Notes on the research overall: A few men and a couple of women, aged 18 to 49 years, made up the cohort. Per donor, three plates each were used for CD4 naive and CD4 memory, two for CD8 naive, and one for CD8 memory. To estimate repertoire size and how much clonotype sharing occurs between individuals, the study deeply sequenced the blood TCR repertoires of five healthy adults. To increase sequencing depth and limit assay-specific biases, TCR repertoire library preparation and sequencing were carried out by different laboratories using diverse techniques. Leukapheresis yielded between about 0.94 and 8.9 billion PBMCs per donor.

The study at large found these results: Naive subsets generally had larger estimated clonotype richness than memory subsets did. Rarefaction of sorted-subset datasets indicated incomplete sequencing despite the large sequencing depth. Because the study included only a small number of donors, the genetic and exposure-history diversity represented was limited. When a handful of donors were compared, the shared fraction of clonotypes was around 5.1% for naive CD4, around 3.5% for naive CD8, 2.3% for memory CD4, and roughly 0.43% for memory CD8. Sampling was restricted to blood, and TCR repertoires in tissue are likely to differ from TCR repertoires in blood. Higher generation probabilities were observed for clonotypes shared by all four sorted-subset donors than for non-shared clonotypes. Pairwise subsampling led to the expectation that sequencing depth would affect the degree of clonotype sharing among donors.

Its CDR3 holds 15 amino acids, cysteine through phenylalanine. Only the CDR3 region is kept as DNA, spanning 45 bases read in frame from base 1. CDR1 SSHAT and CDR2 FNYEAQ were looked up in the germline V gene (reference sequence). From V the trimming removes 1 base and from J it removes 4 bases, while the gene matches leave 1 base of the junction unaccounted for. Using the deep immunoSEQ assay, TCR CDR3 regions were amplified from genomic DNA by multiplex PCR. Extracted genomic DNA from each cell subset was distributed evenly across all wells of several immunoSEQ 96-well plates, and each plate was treated as a replicate. Each replicate PCR for sorted subsets received roughly 0.2 ug genomic DNA, equal to tens of thousands of T cell genomes. The purified libraries were quantified using a Qubit 3.0 fluorometer, sized with a Bioanalyzer 2100, and then quantified again using the KAPA Library Quantification kit. Every immunoSEQ 96-well plate was sequenced on a separate single-read 150-cycle Illumina NextSeq 550 flow cell. The authors processed their data as follows. Because the immunoSEQ output included only junctional sequences and no quality scores, the filtering could not be the same as the filtering used for full-length reads. To assign V/J genes and CDR3, sequences were annotated against IMGT germline references using PyIR, a Python wrapper for IgBLAST v1.9. Any read was removed if the V/J assignment was weak (E-value above 1e-6), the CDR3 was missing, or the read contained stop codons, out-of-frame junctions, or ambiguous translated residues. A V3J clonotype was defined by an identical inferred V gene, J gene, and CDR3 amino acid sequence. The percentage overlap between two repertoires was calculated by dividing the number of shared unique clonotypes by the size of the smaller repertoire. Repertoire richness was assessed with RTK rarefaction, the Chao1 estimator, and Recon v2.1 estimates of unobserved clonotypes. For all TCRbeta clonotypes obtained by the gDNA method from several donors, generation probabilities were computed with OLGA. TCRdb obtained this table from immuneACCESS and retained in-frame rearrangements with V and J assigned. These tables miss some clones; where compared with another copy, unresolved V genes account for less than half of the shortfall, and the remainder is unexplained. V, J and clone size derive from that table, while D and trimming were established from the DNA sequence. The sample table lists about 2.1 million clones, 85% to 95% of them with a count of one. Together, the top ten hold about 1.5% of the sample.

CD8 naive samples were obtained by positive selection for CCR7 among CD45RO-negative cells, yielding a CD45RA+CCR7+ population from which TemRA cells were excluded. Donors were healthy HIV-negative adults with no recently reported acute infections or vaccinations. Only Caucasian adults living in Nashville, Tennessee, USA were represented among the donors. Blood was collected by leukapheresis, and PBMCs were isolated by Ficoll-Histopaque density gradient centrifugation and then cryopreserved in liquid nitrogen vapor phase. Analytical flow cytometry was used to check the purity and quantity of every magnetically sorted T cell population. Each sorted fraction had its genomic DNA isolated and then quantified by UV absorbance on a Nanodrop 2000c.

The sequence was collected from a man aged 18 to 35 in good health. Some clones in this sample may be carry-over from other donors' samples. The sample was naive CD8+ T cells from PBMCs. This specimen's cell subset or site label, per the study, means: CD45RA+CCR7+. The chain employs TRBV7-7 and TRBJ2-1; TRBD2 aligns with 10 central bases. The bases are TGTGCCAGCAGCTTAGGGACTAGCGGTTACAATGAGCAGTTCTTC. It is translated as CASSLGTSGYNEQFF. Full variable domain (CDR3 extended with the reference TRBV7-7 and TRBJ2-1 proteins): GAGVSQSPRYKVTKRGQDVTLRCDPISSHATLYWYQQALGQGPEFLTYFNYEAQPDKSGLPSDRFSAERPEGSISTLTIQRTEQRDSAMYRCASSLGTSGYNEQFFGPGTRLTVL.